This T cell receptor (beta chain) was sequenced in a study of beta chain features in type 1 diabetes. This CDR3 has 15 amino acids. All of the isolated RNA was reverse transcribed, so expressed TCRB transcripts were sequenced. For naive, central memory and regulatory T cell samples, reads averaged around 3.8 million. TCRdb keeps only in-frame clones here, not all; method: immunoSEQ multiplex PCR. Counted here are about 280,000 clones, over 12% occurring once; the ten biggest clones make up 0.015%. About this clone: Its antigen is currently unknown.

Study-wide results and limits: Type 1 diabetes patients had TCRB CDR3s that were shorter (moderately but significantly so) in all four CD4+ subsets.

Sequencing used naive CD4+ T cells from blood. This sequence joins TRBV1 and TRBJ2-5; the table's D call, TRBD2, has no DNA check behind it. TRBV1 is a listed pseudogene. This sequence was found in a man aged 18-30 years with type 1 diabetes. The chain's CDR3 is CTSSQEASEGETQYF. CDR3 DNA: TGCACCAGCAGCCAAGAGGCTAGTGAGGGAGAGACCCAGTACTTC.